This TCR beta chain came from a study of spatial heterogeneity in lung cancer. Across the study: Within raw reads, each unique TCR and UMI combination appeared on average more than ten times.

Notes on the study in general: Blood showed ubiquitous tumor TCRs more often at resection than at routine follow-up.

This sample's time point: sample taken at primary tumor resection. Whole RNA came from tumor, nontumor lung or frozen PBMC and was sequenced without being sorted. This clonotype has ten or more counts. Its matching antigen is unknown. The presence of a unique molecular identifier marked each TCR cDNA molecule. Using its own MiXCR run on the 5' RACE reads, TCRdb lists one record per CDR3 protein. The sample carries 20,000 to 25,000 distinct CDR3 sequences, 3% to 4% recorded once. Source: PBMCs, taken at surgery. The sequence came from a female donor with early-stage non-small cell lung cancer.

CDR3 region: CASRGQGAVGEQYF. For the CDR3, the DNA is TGCGCCAGCAGAGGACAGGGGGCGGTGGGCGAGCAGTACTTC. The J gene is TRBJ2-7, the V gene TRBV10-2; the match to TRBD1 covers 11 bases. V lost 6 bases and J lost 6; bases outside the gene matches: 7. Per the germline V gene, CDR1 is WSHSY and CDR2 is SAAADI. CDR3 size: 14 residues.